In this sample, the clone carrying this TCR beta chain turned up many times. Its antigen is unidentified. This CDR3 comprises 15 residues. CDR1 and CDR2 from the germline V gene are SGHDT and YYEEEE. The germline V and J ends were trimmed by 0 bases and 6 bases, with 16 bases remaining between them. Each single cDNA molecule received a unique molecular identifier. Via MiXCR, TCRdb re-called the 5' RACE reads, giving one row per CDR3 protein. The table includes about 85,000 distinct CDR3 sequences, 13% to 15% detected once. These data originate in a study of early T cells in non-severe SARS-CoV-2 infection. Overall study context: The study sequenced bulk RNA from unsorted whole blood, with chains unpaired. Study-wide results and limits: There was a bias toward anti-spike CD8 responses in VDJdb matching, which missed private and CD4 specificities.

Sample: whole blood. The sequence came from an adult who was a healthcare worker with PCR-confirmed SARS-CoV-2 infection or an uninfected control (not recorded which). V usage is TRBV5-6 and J usage is TRBJ2-7, with D unclear. The CDR3 here is CASSLVAVSPGEQYF. The CDR3 nucleotides read TGTGCCAGCAGCTTGGTTGCTGTGAGTCCCGGCGAGCAGTACTTC.